The rows below give T cell receptor beta chains drawn from one sample of a study of shared clonotypes between healthy human individuals. Using immunoSEQ multiplex PCR, the repertoire was profiled, and TCRdb retains in-frame clones only, with some absent. This sample has about 1.9 million clones; 93% occur once, and the top ten carry approximately 1.6%. The sample taken for sequencing was naive CD8+ T cells from PBMCs. These receptors were taken from a man aged 18-30 years in good health. Some clones in this sample may be carry-over from other donors' samples. CDR3s include the opening cysteine and the closing phenylalanine or tryptophan. D genes are given only for firm matches. Not all rows give a size; the values are once, few, many and, for expanded clones, a class.

TRBV9	NA	NA	TRBJ1-3	TGTGCCAGCACCCCGGGCTCAGCTGGAAACACCATATATTTT	CASTPGSAGNTIYF
TRBV27	NA	once	TRBJ2-3	TGTGCCAGCAGTCTAGGACAGAATCCCAGCACAGATACGCAGTATTTT	CASSLGQNPSTDTQYF
TRBV4-3	NA	once	TRBJ1-2	TGCGCCAGCAGCCAAGACCAAGGGATTCGCTATGGCTACACCTTC	CASSQDQGIRYGYTF
TRBV5-1	TRBD2	NA	TRBJ2-1	TGCGCCAGCAGCTTGGAGGGCGGGAGGGCCTACAATGAGCAGTTCTTC	CASSLEGGRAYNEQFF
TRBV30	NA	NA	TRBJ2-1	TGTGCCTGGAGAGGGGGGTTCGCGGTGAATGAGCAGTTCTTC	CAWRGGFAVNEQFF
TRBV5-1	TRBD1	NA	TRBJ1-5	TGCGCCAGCAGCCCTCGGGAGGGGGCTCAGCCCCAGCATTTT	CASSPREGAQPQHF
TRBV11-2	NA	NA	TRBJ2-2	TGTGCCAGCAGCTCGGACACCGGGGAGCTGTTTTTT	CASSSDTGELFF
TRBV30	NA	NA	TRBJ2-7	TGTGCCTGGAGTGAGGGCAGTACCTACGAGCAGTACTTC	CAWSEGSTYEQYF
TRBV7-9	TRBD1	NA	TRBJ2-1	TGTGCCAGCAGCTTCAGGACAGGGGAGAGCTCCTACAATGAGCAGTTCTTC	CASSFRTGESSYNEQFF
TRBV27	NA	once	TRBJ2-7	TGTGCCAGCCGCACTACAGGCCACGAGCAGTACTTC	CASRTTGHEQYF
TRBV10-3	NA	NA	TRBJ2-7	TGTGCCATCAGCCGGACACAGGGGGAGGGGATCTACGAGCAGTACTTC	CAISRTQGEGIYEQYF
TRBV7-9	NA	NA	TRBJ2-3	TGTGCCAGCAGCTTTGGAGGCGAGGGACACAGCACAGATACGCAGTATTTT	CASSFGGEGHSTDTQYF
TRBV15	NA	NA	TRBJ2-5	TGTGCCACCAGTGGGACGGTACAAGAGACCCAGTACTTC	CATSGTVQETQYF
TRBV27	NA	NA	TRBJ2-7	TGTGCCAGCAGGGTGGGGGGAGTGGCCTACGAGCAGTACTTC	CASRVGGVAYEQYF
TRBV11-2	NA	few	TRBJ1-1	TGTGCCAGCAGCTTAGGCTCTGGGCTTGAAGCTTTCTTT	CASSLGSGLEAFF
TRBV9	TRBD1	NA	TRBJ2-2	TGTGCCAGCAGCGTTCGAGGGGGCGGAAACACCGGGGAGCTGTTTTTT	CASSVRGGGNTGELFF
TRBV30	TRBD1	NA	TRBJ1-1	TGTGCCTGGAGTGTACAGGGGAGCACTGAAGCTTTCTTT	CAWSVQGSTEAFF
TRBV14	NA	NA	TRBJ1-1	TGTGCCAGCAGCCAAGTTGCAGGTATGAACACTGAAGCTTTCTTT	CASSQVAGMNTEAFF
TRBV7-3	NA	NA	TRBJ2-7	TGTGCCAGCAGCTTAGGGGGTCGACAGTACGAGCAGTACTTC	CASSLGGRQYEQYF
TRBV7-2	TRBD2	once	TRBJ2-1	TGTGCCAGCAGCTTACTAGCGGGAGGCTCCTACAATGAGCAGTTCTTC	CASSLLAGGSYNEQFF
TRBV10-1	NA	NA	TRBJ2-7	TGCGCCAGCAGCGCGGGGAGGGGGCCCTCCTACGAGCAGTACTTC	CASSAGRGPSYEQYF
TRBV7-9	NA	NA	TRBJ2-7	TGTGCCAGCAGCGCCGGGACAACCGAGCAGTACTTC	CASSAGTTEQYF
TRBV27	NA	NA	TRBJ2-2	TGTGCCAGCGCCCCTTTTGGGGCCGGGGAGCTGTTTTTT	CASAPFGAGELFF
TRBV5-5	NA	NA	TRBJ2-7	TGTGCCAGCAACGAGCAGTACTTC	CASNEQYF
TRBV15	NA	NA	TRBJ2-1	TGTGCCACCAGCAGTCCATCCCAGAGCTCCTACAATGAGCAGTTCTTC	CATSSPSQSSYNEQFF
TRBV5-4	NA	NA	TRBJ2-7	TGTGCCAGCCGCCGGACATCCGGCGAGCAGTACTTC	CASRRTSGEQYF
TRBV30	NA	NA	TRBJ2-7	TGTGCCTGGAGTTACGGGGACTCCTACGAGCAGTACTTC	CAWSYGDSYEQYF
TRBV5-1	NA	NA	TRBJ1-1	TGCGCCAGCAGCTTGACTGAGCAGGGCTCTTTTGAAGCTTTCTTT	CASSLTEQGSFEAFF
TRBV28	NA	NA	TRBJ1-3	TGTGCCAGCAGTTTATGGGACGGCAGAAACACCATATATTTT	CASSLWDGRNTIYF
TRBV5-1	TRBD1	once	TRBJ2-2	TGCGCCAGCAGCTTGGGTCAGGGGGTACCCGGGGAGCTGTTTTTT	CASSLGQGVPGELFF
TRBV9	TRBD1	once	TRBJ2-7	TGTGCCAGCAGCGCGGGACAGGGACGGTACGAGCAGTACTTC	CASSAGQGRYEQYF
TRBV2	NA	NA	TRBJ2-2	TGTGCCAGCACGATACCCGGGGAGCTGTTTTTT	CASTIPGELFF
TRBV6-5	NA	NA	TRBJ2-7	TGTGCCAGCAGTTACTCTAGGGAATCCTACGAGCAGTACTTC	CASSYSRESYEQYF
TRBV7-9	TRBD1	NA	TRBJ2-7	TGTGCCAGCAGCCCTGGACAGGGGAGGTACTACGAGCAGTACTTC	CASSPGQGRYYEQYF
TRBV27	NA	NA	TRBJ2-3	TGTGCCAGTAAACCCCGGGGGAACACAGATACGCAGTATTTT	CASKPRGNTDTQYF
TRBV7-9	TRBD1	NA	TRBJ2-7	TGTGCCAGCAGCTTAGGTATGACAGGGGGCTTCTACGAGCAGTACTTC	CASSLGMTGGFYEQYF
TRBV28	NA	NA	TRBJ1-3	TGTGCCAGCAGGCTTAACAGGGACTCTGGAAACACCATATATTTT	CASRLNRDSGNTIYF
TRBV4-1	TRBD2	NA	TRBJ2-7	TGCGCCAGCAGCCAAGATTGGAGCGGGAGCTACGAGCAGTACTTC	CASSQDWSGSYEQYF
TRBV9	TRBD1	NA	TRBJ1-4	TGTGCCAGCAGCACGAAGGACAGGGGACTTGAAAAACTGTTTTTT	CASSTKDRGLEKLFF
TRBV5-1	TRBD2	NA	TRBJ2-5	TGCGCCAGCAAGACTAGCGGGAGGGCCATAGGGGAGACCCAGTACTTC	CASKTSGRAIGETQYF
TRBV25-1	TRBD1	NA	TRBJ2-7	TGTGCCAGCAGTGTCTTAGGGACAGAGAAGTACGAGCAGTACTTC	CASSVLGTEKYEQYF
TRBV18	TRBD2	NA	TRBJ2-2	TGTGCCAGCTCACCGTTACTAGCGGGAGCCCCCGGGGCGAACACCGGGGAGCTGTTTTTT	CASSPLLAGAPGANTGELFF
TRBV5-1	NA	NA	TRBJ2-7	TGCGCCAGCAGCTTGGTAGGGTTCCGGGACGAGCAGTACTTC	CASSLVGFRDEQYF
TRBV2	TRBD2	NA	TRBJ2-1	TGTGCCAGCCTAGAACGCCCCGGACTAGCGGGAAGAAATGAGCAGTTCTTC	CASLERPGLAGRNEQFF
TRBV5-6	NA	NA	TRBJ1-1	TGTGCCAGCAGCTTGGTGCAGGGGAGGAACACTGAAGCTTTCTTT	CASSLVQGRNTEAFF
TRBV9	TRBD2	once	TRBJ2-3	TGTGCCAGCAGCGCCGGACGGACTAGCGGTAATACGCAGTATTTT	CASSAGRTSGNTQYF
TRBV4-1	NA	NA	TRBJ1-2	TGCGCCAGCAGCCAAGGCCAGACCGGGACAAGCCGGCGGGCTGGCTACACCTTC	CASSQGQTGTSRRAGYTF
TRBV2	NA	NA	TRBJ2-3	TGTGCCAGCAGTGAAGATCAGGGGTTTAGCACAGATACGCAGTATTTT	CASSEDQGFSTDTQYF
TRBV6-5	TRBD2	NA	TRBJ2-3	TGTGCCAGCAGTTACTCTCGACTAGCGGGAACAGATACGCAGTATTTT	CASSYSRLAGTDTQYF
TRBV28	TRBD1	NA	TRBJ1-4	TGTGCCAGCAGTTTCGAACAGGGGTATTCCACTAATGAAAAACTGTTTTTT	CASSFEQGYSTNEKLFF
TRBV9	NA	NA	TRBJ2-6	TGTGCCAGCAGCGTACCAGGCCCCCGGGCTATCGATTCCTCTGGGGCCAACGTCCTGACTTTC	CASSVPGPRAIDSSGANVLTF
TRBV6-6	NA	NA	TRBJ1-4	TGTGCCAGCAGTCGCTTACGTGACAGGAGTAATGAAAAACTGTTTTTT	CASSRLRDRSNEKLFF
TRBV19	TRBD2	NA	TRBJ2-2	TGTGCCAGTAGTATCATAATTGGACTAGCGGGAACCCCGAACACCGGGGAGCTGTTTTTT	CASSIIIGLAGTPNTGELFF
TRBV7-9	TRBD2	NA	TRBJ2-5	TGTGCCAGCAGCAACATCGTACTAGCGGGAGAGACCCAGTACTTC	CASSNIVLAGETQYF
TRBV27	NA	NA	TRBJ2-7	TGTGCCAGCAGTTTAAATTTCCGGGACCCGTACGAGCAGTACTTC	CASSLNFRDPYEQYF
TRBV2	NA	NA	TRBJ1-1	TGTGCCAGCAGGACAGGAAGAGACACTGAAGCTTTCTTT	CASRTGRDTEAFF
TRBV4-3	TRBD1	NA	TRBJ1-1	TGCGCCAGCAGCCAAGGGACTAGGACAGGGATTGAAGCTTTCTTT	CASSQGTRTGIEAFF
TRBV7-3	TRBD2	NA	TRBJ2-1	TGTGCCAGCAGCTCCAGGACTAGCGGGATCGTCTACAATGAGCAGTTCTTC	CASSSRTSGIVYNEQFF
TRBV15	NA	NA	TRBJ2-7	TGTGCCACCAGCAGAGGCAAAGAGGGGGTTGCCTACGAGCAGTACTTC	CATSRGKEGVAYEQYF